This TCR beta chain was captured in a study of T cells in Graves' hyperthyroidism and ophthalmopathy. The germline V gene encodes CDR1 LNHDA and CDR2 SQIVND (reference sequence). The CDR3 is 13 residues long. V shed 10 bases and J 9 bases; nucleotides not matched to a gene: 9. Amplified regions were TCR beta CDR3 sequences from RNA transcripts. HTBI primers were employed in a first-round RT-PCR of the TCR CDR3. TCRdb processed the multiplex PCR reads anew with MiXCR; each CDR3 protein has one entry. The sample contains 250,000 to 300,000 distinct CDR3 sequences, about an eighth of which appear only once. Recently diagnosed hyperthyroidism of less than 2 months' duration affected patients aged 18 to 65.

The sequenced sample consisted of blood. This chain uses TRBV19 with TRBJ1-6; 7 bases agree with TRBD1. The TCR originated in a woman aged 25-40 years with Graves' hyperthyroidism that later progressed to Graves' ophthalmopathy. CDR3 loop: CATKGAGVSPLHF. As DNA, the CDR3 is TGTGCCACCAAGGGGGCAGGGGTTTCACCCCTCCACTTT.